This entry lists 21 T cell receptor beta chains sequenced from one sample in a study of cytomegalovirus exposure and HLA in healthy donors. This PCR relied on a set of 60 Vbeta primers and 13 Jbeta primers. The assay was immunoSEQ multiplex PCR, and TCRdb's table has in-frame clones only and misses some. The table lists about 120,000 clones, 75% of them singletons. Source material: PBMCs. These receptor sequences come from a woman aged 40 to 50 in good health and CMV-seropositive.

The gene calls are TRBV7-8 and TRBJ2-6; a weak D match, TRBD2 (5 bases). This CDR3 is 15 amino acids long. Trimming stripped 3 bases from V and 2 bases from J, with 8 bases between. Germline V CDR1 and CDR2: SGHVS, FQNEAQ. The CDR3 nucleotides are TGTGCCAGCAGCTTGCAGAGGGCTGGGGCCAACGTCCTGACTTTC. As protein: CASSLQRAGANVLTF.

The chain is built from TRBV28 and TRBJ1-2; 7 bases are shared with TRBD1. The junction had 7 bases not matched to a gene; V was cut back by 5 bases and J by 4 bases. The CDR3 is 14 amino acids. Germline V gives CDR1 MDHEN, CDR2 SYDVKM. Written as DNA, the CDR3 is TGTGCCAGCAGTGAATTGACAGGGACCTATGGCTACACCTTC. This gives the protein CASSELTGTYGYTF.

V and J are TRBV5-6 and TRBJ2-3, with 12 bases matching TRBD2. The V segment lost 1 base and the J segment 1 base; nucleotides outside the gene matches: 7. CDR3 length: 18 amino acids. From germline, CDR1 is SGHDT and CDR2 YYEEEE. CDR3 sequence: CASSLFASGRVGTDTQYF. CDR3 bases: TGTGCCAGCAGCTTGTTTGCTAGCGGGAGGGTGGGCACAGATACGCAGTATTTT. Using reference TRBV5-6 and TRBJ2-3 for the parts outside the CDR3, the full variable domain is DAGVTQSPTHLIKTRGQQVTLRCSPKSGHDTVSWYQQALGQGPQFIFQYYEEEERQRGNFPDRFSGHQFPNYSSELNVNALLLGDSALYLCASSLFASGRVGTDTQYFGPGTRLTVL.

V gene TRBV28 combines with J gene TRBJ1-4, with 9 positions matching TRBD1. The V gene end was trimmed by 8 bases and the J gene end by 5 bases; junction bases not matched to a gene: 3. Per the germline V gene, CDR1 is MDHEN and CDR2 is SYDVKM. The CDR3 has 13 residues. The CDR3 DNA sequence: TGTGCCAGCGGGACAGGGCGGAATGAAAAACTGTTTTTT. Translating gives CASGTGRNEKLFF.

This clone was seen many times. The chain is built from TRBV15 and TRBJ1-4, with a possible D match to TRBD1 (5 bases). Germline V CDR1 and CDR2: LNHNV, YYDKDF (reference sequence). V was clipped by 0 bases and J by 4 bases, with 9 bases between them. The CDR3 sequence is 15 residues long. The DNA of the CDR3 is TGTGCCACCAGCAGAGAAGGCCAGGGTAATGAAAAACTGTTTTTT. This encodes CATSREGQGNEKLFF.

CDR3 coding DNA: TGTGCCAGCAGCTTGGGGATCGGGGGTGGTACTGAAGCTTTCTTT. It encodes CASSLGIGGGTEAFF. The chain links TRBV5-5 to TRBJ1-1; TRBD1 might be the D (5 bases). Germline V gives CDR1 SGHKS, CDR2 YYEKEE (reference sequence). V was shortened by 0 bases and J by 5 bases, with 14 bases between the two germline ends. The CDR3 runs to 15 residues.

CDR3 residues: CASREQGDDIQYF. CDR3 DNA sequence: TGTGCCAGCAGGGAACAGGGGGACGACATTCAGTACTTC. This chain links TRBV7-3 with TRBJ2-4; 8 bases are a match to TRBD1. Trimming took 6 bases from V and 8 from J; bases not matched to a gene: 6. This CDR3 comprises 13 residues. The germline gives CDR1 SGHTA, CDR2 FQGTGA.

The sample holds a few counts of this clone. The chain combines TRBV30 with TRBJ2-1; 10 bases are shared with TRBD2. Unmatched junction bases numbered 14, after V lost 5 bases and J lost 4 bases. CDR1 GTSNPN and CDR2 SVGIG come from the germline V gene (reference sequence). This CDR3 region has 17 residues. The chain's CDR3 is CAWSDGRLAGAYNEQFF. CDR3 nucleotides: TGTGCCTGGTCCGACGGACGGCTAGCGGGGGCTTACAATGAGCAGTTCTTC.

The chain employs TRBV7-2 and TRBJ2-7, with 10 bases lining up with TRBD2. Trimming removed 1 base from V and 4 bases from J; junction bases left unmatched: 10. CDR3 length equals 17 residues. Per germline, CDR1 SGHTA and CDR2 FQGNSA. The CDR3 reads CASSLGGTSAIVYEQYF. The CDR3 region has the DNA TGTGCCAGCAGCTTAGGGGGGACTAGCGCGATCGTTTACGAGCAGTACTTC.

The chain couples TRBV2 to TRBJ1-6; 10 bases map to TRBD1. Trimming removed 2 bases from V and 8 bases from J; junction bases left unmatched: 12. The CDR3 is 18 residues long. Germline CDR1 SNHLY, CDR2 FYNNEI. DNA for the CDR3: TGTGCCAGCAGTGAACTGGGACAGGGGACATCAAGGGATTCACCCCTCCACTTT. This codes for CASSELGQGTSRDSPLHF.

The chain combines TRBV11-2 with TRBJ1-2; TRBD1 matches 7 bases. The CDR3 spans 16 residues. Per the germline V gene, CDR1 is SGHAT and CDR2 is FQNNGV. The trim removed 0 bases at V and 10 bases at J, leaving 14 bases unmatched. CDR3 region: CASSLDQLGRQGDYTF. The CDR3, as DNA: TGTGCCAGCAGCTTAGATCAACTCGGTCGGCAGGGGGACTACACCTTC.

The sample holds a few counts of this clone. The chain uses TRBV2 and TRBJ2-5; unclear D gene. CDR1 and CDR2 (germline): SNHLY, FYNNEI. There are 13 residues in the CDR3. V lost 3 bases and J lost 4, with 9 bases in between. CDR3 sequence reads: CASSEGLLETQYF. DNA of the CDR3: TGTGCCAGCAGTGAGGGCCTATTAGAGACCCAGTACTTC.

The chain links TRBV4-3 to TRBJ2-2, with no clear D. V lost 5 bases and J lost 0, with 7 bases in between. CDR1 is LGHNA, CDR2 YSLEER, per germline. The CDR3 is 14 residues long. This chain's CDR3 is CASSTTTNTGELFF. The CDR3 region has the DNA TGCGCCAGCAGCACGACAACGAACACCGGGGAGCTGTTTTTT.

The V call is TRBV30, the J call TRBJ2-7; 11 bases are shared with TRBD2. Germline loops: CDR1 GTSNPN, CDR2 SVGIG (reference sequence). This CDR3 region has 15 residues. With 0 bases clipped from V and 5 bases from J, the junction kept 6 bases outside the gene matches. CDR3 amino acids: CAWSVLGSGGDEQYF. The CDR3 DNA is TGTGCCTGGAGTGTACTCGGTAGCGGGGGGGACGAGCAGTACTTC.

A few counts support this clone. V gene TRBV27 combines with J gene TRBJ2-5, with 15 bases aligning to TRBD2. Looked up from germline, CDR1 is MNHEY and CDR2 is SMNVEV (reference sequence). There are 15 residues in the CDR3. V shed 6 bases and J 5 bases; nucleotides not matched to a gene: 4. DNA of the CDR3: TGTGCCAGCAGCGGGGGGACTAGCGGGGGGGAGACCCAGTACTTC. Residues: CASSGGTSGGETQYF.

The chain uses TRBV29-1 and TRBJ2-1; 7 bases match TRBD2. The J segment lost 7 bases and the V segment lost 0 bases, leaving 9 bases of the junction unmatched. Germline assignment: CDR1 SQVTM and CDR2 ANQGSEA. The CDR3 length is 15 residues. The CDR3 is CSVEDLLVSGNEQFF. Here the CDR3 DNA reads TGCAGCGTTGAAGATCTGTTGGTTAGCGGGAATGAGCAGTTCTTC.

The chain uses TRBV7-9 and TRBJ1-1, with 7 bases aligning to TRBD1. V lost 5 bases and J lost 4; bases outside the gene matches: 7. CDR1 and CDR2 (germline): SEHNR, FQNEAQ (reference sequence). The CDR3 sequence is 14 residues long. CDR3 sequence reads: CASSPRQGVTEAFF. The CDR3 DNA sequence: TGTGCCAGCAGCCCCCGACAGGGCGTCACTGAAGCTTTCTTT.

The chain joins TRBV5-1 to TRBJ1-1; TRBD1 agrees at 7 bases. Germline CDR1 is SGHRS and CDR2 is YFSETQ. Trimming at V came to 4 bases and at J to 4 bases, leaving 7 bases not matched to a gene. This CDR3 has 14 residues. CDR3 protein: CASSLRQGRTEAFF. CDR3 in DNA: TGCGCCAGCAGCCTAAGACAGGGCCGCACTGAAGCTTTCTTT.

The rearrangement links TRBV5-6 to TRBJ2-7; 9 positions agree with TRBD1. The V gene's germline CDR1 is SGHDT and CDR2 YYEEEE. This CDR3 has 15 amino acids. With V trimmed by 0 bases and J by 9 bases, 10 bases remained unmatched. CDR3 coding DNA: TGTGCCAGCAGCTTGGGGACAGGGGTCCTACGCGGGCAGTACTTC. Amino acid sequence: CASSLGTGVLRGQYF.

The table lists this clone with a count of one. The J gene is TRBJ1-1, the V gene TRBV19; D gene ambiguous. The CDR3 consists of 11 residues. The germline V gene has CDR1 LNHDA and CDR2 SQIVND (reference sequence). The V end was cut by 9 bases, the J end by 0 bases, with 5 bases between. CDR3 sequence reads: CASSVNTEAFF. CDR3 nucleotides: TGTGCCAGCAGCGTGAACACTGAAGCTTTCTTT. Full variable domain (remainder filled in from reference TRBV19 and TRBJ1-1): DGGITQSPKYLFRKEGQNVTLSCEQNLNHDAMYWYRQDPGQGLRLIYYSQIVNDFQKGDIAEGYSVSREKKESFPLTVTSAQKNPTAFYLCASSVNTEAFFGQGTRLTVV.

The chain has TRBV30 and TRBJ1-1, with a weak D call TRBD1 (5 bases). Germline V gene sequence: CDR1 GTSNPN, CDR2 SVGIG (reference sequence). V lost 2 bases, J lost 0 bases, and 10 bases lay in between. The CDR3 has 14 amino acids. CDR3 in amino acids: CAWSLDRLNTEAFF. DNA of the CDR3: TGTGCCTGGAGTCTCGACAGATTGAACACTGAAGCTTTCTTT. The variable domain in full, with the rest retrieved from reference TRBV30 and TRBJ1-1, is SQTIHQWPATLVQPVGSPLSLECTVEGTSNPNLYWYRQAAGRGLQLLFYSVGIGQISSEVPQNLSASRPQDRQFILSSKKLLLSDSGFYLCAWSLDRLNTEAFFGQGTRLTVV.